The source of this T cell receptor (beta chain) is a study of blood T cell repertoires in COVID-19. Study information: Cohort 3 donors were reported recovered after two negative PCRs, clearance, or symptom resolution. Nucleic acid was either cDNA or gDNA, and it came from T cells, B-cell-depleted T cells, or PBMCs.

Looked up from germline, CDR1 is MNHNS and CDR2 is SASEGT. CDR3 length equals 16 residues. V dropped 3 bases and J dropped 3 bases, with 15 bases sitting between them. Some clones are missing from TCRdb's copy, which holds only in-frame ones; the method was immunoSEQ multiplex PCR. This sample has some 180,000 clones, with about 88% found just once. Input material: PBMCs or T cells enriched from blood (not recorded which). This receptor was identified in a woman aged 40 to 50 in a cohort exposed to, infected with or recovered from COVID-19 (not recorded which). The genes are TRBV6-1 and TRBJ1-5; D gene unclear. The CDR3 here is CASSDRWQLSNQPQHF. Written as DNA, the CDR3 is TGTGCCAGCAGTGATAGGTGGCAACTATCCAATCAGCCCCAGCATTTT.